These 15 T cell receptor beta chains came from one sample sequenced in a study of early T cells in non-severe SARS-CoV-2 infection. From the 5' RACE reads, TCRdb called clonotypes with MiXCR, one entry per CDR3 protein. Among roughly 63,000 distinct CDR3 sequences listed, over 10% were seen once. The specimen was whole blood. The receptors derive from an adult who was a healthcare worker with PCR-confirmed SARS-CoV-2 infection or an uninfected control (not recorded which).

This clonotype was recorded at least ten times. The chain links TRBV4-2 to TRBJ1-6, with TRBD1 as a possible D gene (5 bases). Germline V gene data show CDR1 as LGHNA and CDR2 as YNFKEQ. The CDR3 is made up of 13 amino acids. The V end was cut by 4 bases, the J end by 7 bases, with 8 bases between. For the CDR3, the DNA is TGTGCCAGCAGCCCCCCAGGGAATTCACCCCTCCACTTT. Amino acids: CASSPPGNSPLHF.

The chain carries TRBV6-2 or TRBV6-3 and TRBJ2-1, with D perhaps matching TRBD1 or TRBD2 (6 bases each). CDR3 length: 16 amino acids. Germline CDR1 reads MNHEY; CDR2 reads SVGEGT. V was trimmed by 5 bases and J by 8 bases, leaving 22 bases between them. CDR3 loop: CASSPPSRGDNDEQFF. The CDR3 DNA follows: TGTGCCAGCAGTCCCCCCTCGAGGGGGGATAATGATGAGCAGTTCTTC.

This clonotype appeared many times. J is TRBJ1-2 and V is TRBV4-1; 9 nucleotides match TRBD1. Losses at the gene ends were 3 bases for V and 5 bases for J; bases not matched to a gene: 4. This CDR3 contains 14 residues. Germline-derived CDR1 and CDR2 are MGHRA and YSYEKL. The CDR3 sequence is CASSQAGTGYGYTF. As DNA, the CDR3 is TGCGCCAGCAGCCAGGCAGGGACAGGGTATGGCTACACCTTC.

This clonotype was observed at least ten times. The genes are TRBV5-1 and TRBJ1-4; D call uncertain. CDR1 is SGHRS and CDR2 is YFSETQ in the germline V gene. The CDR3 is 15 residues long. The ends were cut back, 4 bases at V and 5 bases at J, with 15 bases in the middle. The CDR3 DNA reads TGCGCCAGCAGCCCAAGTGGGGAAGTGAATGAAAAACTGTTTTTT. Translated, it gives CASSPSGEVNEKLFF.

This clonotype was counted many times. The rearrangement links TRBV11-2 to TRBJ1-1; D is unclear. The ends were cut back, 1 base at V and 7 bases at J, with 10 bases in the middle. CDR3 length: 13 amino acids. Germline CDR1 SGHAT, CDR2 FQNNGV. This CDR3 is CASSLGPGGEAFF. The CDR3 nucleotides read TGTGCCAGCAGCTTAGGCCCAGGCGGTGAAGCTTTCTTT.

This clonotype came up many times. The chain recombines TRBV27 with TRBJ1-6; no definite D call. Germline CDR1 and CDR2: MNHEY and SMNVEV (reference sequence). V lost 3 bases to trimming and J lost 10 bases, with 10 bases between them. There are 13 residues in the CDR3. The CDR3: CASSFRDGSPLHF. CDR3 DNA sequence: TGTGCCAGCAGTTTTAGGGATGGCTCACCCCTCCACTTT.

This clonotype was picked up many times. Here the CDR3 reads CASSSLGPQETQYF. The CDR3 coding sequence is TGTGCCAGCAGCTCCCTTGGGCCCCAAGAGACCCAGTACTTC. The chain couples TRBV7-9 to TRBJ2-5; D remains unclear. This CDR3 region has 14 residues. Germline V CDR1 and CDR2: SEHNR, FQNEAQ (reference sequence). The V end was cut by 4 bases, the J end by 1 base, with 10 bases between.

Many counts were recorded for this clonotype. This chain joins TRBV7-8 and TRBJ2-6, with 7 bases identical to TRBD1. CDR1 is SGHVS, CDR2 FQNEAQ, per germline. This CDR3 has 20 residues. With V trimmed by 3 bases and J by 0 bases, 14 bases remained unmatched. Here the CDR3 DNA reads TGTGCCAGCAGCTTTGTACCGGGACAGAAATCCTACTCTGGGGCCAACGTCCTGACTTTC. It specifies CASSFVPGQKSYSGANVLTF.

This clonotype was observed at least ten times. The chain uses TRBV27 and TRBJ2-7, with D uncertain. The V end was cut by 7 bases, the J end by 3 bases, with 16 bases between. The CDR3 sequence is 14 residues long. Germline lookup yields CDR1 MNHEY and CDR2 SMNVEV (reference sequence). This CDR3 is CASTPPGQVYEQYF. CDR3 nucleotides: TGTGCCAGCACCCCCCCTGGCCAGGTCTACGAGCAGTACTTC.

This clonotype was counted many times. The rearrangement joins TRBV20-1 to TRBJ2-7; 7 bases match TRBD1. Unmatched junction bases numbered 8, after V lost 6 bases and J lost 0 bases. CDR3 length equals 14 residues. CDR1 is DFQATT, CDR2 SNEGSKA, per germline (reference sequence). The CDR3 DNA reads as TGCAGTGCCCCTGTAGGGGGCAACTCCTACGAGCAGTACTTC. Residues: CSAPVGGNSYEQYF.

The sample holds a few counts of this clonotype. CDR3 loop: CSARELGAGELFF. The CDR3 bases are TGCAGTGCTAGAGAACTAGGCGCCGGGGAGCTGTTTTTT. The V call is TRBV20-1, the J call TRBJ2-2; maybe TRBD2 (5 bases). V gave up 0 bases and J gave up 6 bases, with 8 bases separating them. The germline gives CDR1 DFQATT, CDR2 SNEGSKA (reference sequence). The CDR3 runs 13 residues.

This clonotype was seen repeatedly, ten times or more. The chain carries TRBV7-2 and TRBJ1-6, with TRBD1 as a possible D gene (5 bases). Germline CDR1 is SGHTA and CDR2 is FQGNSA. V lost 5 bases to trimming and J lost 7 bases, with 18 bases between them. This CDR3 has 16 residues. CDR3 nucleotide sequence: TGTGCCAGCAGCCCAAGGGGCTGGGGAAACAATTCACCCCTCCACTTT. It translates to CASSPRGWGNNSPLHF.

This clonotype was found many times. The rearrangement links TRBV10-3 to TRBJ2-7; D could derive from TRBD1 or TRBD2 (5 bases each). With 3 bases removed from V and 3 bases from J, the gap between germline ends came to 15 bases. The length of the CDR3 is 15 residues. Germline CDR1 is ENHRY and CDR2 is SYGVKD. For the CDR3, the DNA is TGTGCCATCAGTGATCTCGGGACCCTCGGCTACGAGCAGTACTTC. It yields the protein CAISDLGTLGYEQYF.

Ten or more counts support this clonotype. The chain joins TRBV5-1 to TRBJ1-1, with D hard to call. Germline V gene lookup returns CDR1 SGHRS and CDR2 YFSETQ. The CDR3 spans 18 residues. V lost 2 bases to trimming and J lost 0 bases, with 20 bases between them. The CDR3 coding sequence is TGCGCCAGCAGCTTTTTACAAACTGGACCTTCCATGAACACTGAAGCTTTCTTT. Translation gives CASSFLQTGPSMNTEAFF.

V is TRBV5-5 and J is TRBJ1-1; D may be TRBD1 (5 bases). Germline CDR1 is SGHKS and CDR2 is YYEKEE (reference sequence). The CDR3 is 13 amino acids. V gave up 2 bases and J gave up 7 bases, with 12 bases separating them. CDR3 residues: CASSFRDGLEAFF. CDR3 nucleotides: TGTGCCAGCAGCTTCAGGGACGGGCTTGAAGCTTTCTTT.